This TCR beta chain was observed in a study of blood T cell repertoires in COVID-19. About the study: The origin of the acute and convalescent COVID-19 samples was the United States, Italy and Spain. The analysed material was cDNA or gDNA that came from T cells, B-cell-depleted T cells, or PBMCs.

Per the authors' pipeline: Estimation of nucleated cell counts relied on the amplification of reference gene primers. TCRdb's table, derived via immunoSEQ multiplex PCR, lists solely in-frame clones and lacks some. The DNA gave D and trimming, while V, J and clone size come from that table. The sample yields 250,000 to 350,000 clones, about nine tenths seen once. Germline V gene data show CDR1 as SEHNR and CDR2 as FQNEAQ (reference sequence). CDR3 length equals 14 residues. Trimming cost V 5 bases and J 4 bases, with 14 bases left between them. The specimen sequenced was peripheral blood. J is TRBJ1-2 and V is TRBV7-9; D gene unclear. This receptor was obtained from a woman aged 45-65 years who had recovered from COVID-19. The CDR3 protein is CASSPSAQIYGYTF. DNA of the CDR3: TGTGCCAGCAGCCCAAGCGCACAAATCTATGGCTACACCTTC.